Below are 13 T cell receptor beta chains sequenced from a single sample in a study of blood T cells in healthy people across ages. PCR was performed a second time for 7 to 11 cycles using a sample-barcoded 5' primer and a J-beta primer mix. TCRdb re-called the 5' RACE reads through MiXCR, storing one row per CDR3 protein. The data show 1.5 million to 2 million distinct CDR3 sequences, approximately 30% seen once. Specimen: blood. These receptors were taken from a woman aged 25 to 39 in good health.

On this clonotype itself: A much larger clone differs by one base, so this may be a read error. This sequence joins TRBV7-9 and TRBJ2-1; TRBD2 agrees at 7 bases. The DNA end lines up better with TRBJ2-7; the J call may be wrong. This CDR3 comprises 16 residues. CDR1 is SEHNR, CDR2 FQNEAQ, per germline (reference sequence). The CDR3, as DNA: TGTGCCAGCAGCCCTCCCGAGACTAGCAGCCGGAATGAGCAGTACTTC. Amino acid sequence: CASSPPETSSRNEQYF.

This clonotype was recorded only once. This chain uses TRBV12-3 or TRBV12-4 with TRBJ1-5; D is unclear. The CDR3 is 13 residues long. Trimming removed 2 bases at V and 11 bases at J, with 13 bases between. The CDR3 bases are TGTGCCAGCAGTTTAACCGGGGTCGGGGCCCAGCATTTT. This codes for CASSLTGVGAQHF.

This clonotype was found a few times. The chain uses TRBV5-5 and TRBJ2-2, with D possibly TRBD2 on 7 matching bases. The CDR3 is 16 residues long. Germline CDR1 and CDR2: SGHKS and YYEKEE (reference sequence). The V end was cut by 2 bases, the J end by 3 bases, with 14 bases between. The CDR3 DNA reads as TGTGCCAGCAGCTTCGTCCGGGGGGCTGACACCGGGGAGCTGTTTTTT. Translated, it gives CASSFVRGADTGELFF.

This clonotype was seen more than once but under ten times. This chain connects TRBV12-3 or TRBV12-4 to TRBJ1-2; D possibly corresponds to TRBD1 (6 bases). The CDR3 is 14 amino acids. With 7 bases removed from V and 6 bases from J, the gap between germline ends came to 18 bases. CDR3 sequence (DNA): TGTGCCAGCATGCATCGGGACAATCAAGATGGCTACACCTTC. It specifies CASMHRDNQDGYTF.

Only a few counts were recorded for this clonotype. The genes are TRBV7-9 and TRBJ2-5, with 12 bases aligning to TRBD2. After removal of 4 bases from V and 2 bases from J, the junction contained 5 bases not matched to a gene. The CDR3 is 16 residues long. Per germline, CDR1 SEHNR and CDR2 FQNEAQ (reference sequence). The CDR3 reads CASSSTSGGIQETQYF. CDR3 DNA sequence: TGTGCCAGCAGCTCAACTAGCGGGGGGATTCAAGAGACCCAGTACTTC.

The gene calls are TRBV5-1 and TRBJ2-7, with a possible D match to TRBD2 (6 bases). Germline assignment: CDR1 SGHRS and CDR2 YFSETQ. Trimming removed 0 bases from V and 5 bases from J, with 15 bases in between. This CDR3 contains 15 residues. CDR3 in amino acids: CASSLEGGNRNEQYF. CDR3 sequence (DNA): TGCGCCAGCAGCTTGGAGGGCGGGAACAGAAACGAGCAGTACTTC.

The chain's CDR3 is CSAKDPYNSPLHF. In nucleotides, the CDR3 is TGCAGCGCTAAAGACCCCTATAATTCACCCCTCCACTTT. The V and J genes are TRBV29-1 and TRBJ1-6, with unresolved D. V was trimmed by 7 bases and J by 2 bases, leaving 9 bases between them. Germline V gives CDR1 SQVTM, CDR2 ANQGSEA. This CDR3 contains 13 residues.

The rearrangement links TRBV10-1 to TRBJ2-7; 10 bases are shared with TRBD2. This CDR3 region has 15 residues. V was pared by 2 bases and J by 5 bases, with 6 bases of the junction left unmatched. Germline V lookup: CDR1 WNHNN, CDR2 SYGVQD (reference sequence). The chain's CDR3 is CASSEGLAGVNEQYF. CDR3 DNA sequence: TGCGCCAGCAGTGAGGGGCTAGCGGGAGTAAACGAGCAGTACTTC.

This clonotype was observed many times. The J gene is TRBJ2-1, the V gene TRBV11-2; TRBD1 might be the D (5 bases). CDR1 is SGHAT, CDR2 FQNNGV, per germline. Trimming shortened V by 0 bases and J by 13 bases, and 13 bases separated the two germline ends. The CDR3 runs 13 residues. The CDR3 is CASSLDPRAGQFF. Here the CDR3 DNA reads TGTGCCAGCAGCTTAGATCCCAGGGCTGGCCAGTTCTTC.

The V call is TRBV15, the J call TRBJ2-7, with 10 bases fitting TRBD1. J gave up 6 bases and V 7 bases, and 9 bases lay outside the gene matches. The germline V gene has CDR1 LNHNV and CDR2 YYDKDF (reference sequence). The length of the CDR3 is 14 residues. CDR3 nucleotides: TGTGCCACCAAAAAGCGGGACAGGGGCGGCGAGCAGTACTTC. This translates into CATKKRDRGGEQYF.

This clonotype has a handful of counts. One end of the junction varies from germline; a read error may be responsible. J is TRBJ2-5 and V is TRBV6-5; D is unclear. CDR1 is MNHEY and CDR2 is SVGAGI in the germline V gene. The CDR3 contains 16 residues. The CDR3 spells CASSYLGISHNETQYF. The CDR3, as DNA: TGTGCTAGCAGTTACTTGGGGATATCGCATAACGAGACCCAGTACTTC.

Many counts were recorded for this clonotype. The chain links TRBV12-3 or TRBV12-4 to TRBJ2-7; the match to TRBD1 covers 7 bases. There are 13 residues in the CDR3. The junction had 4 bases not matched to a gene; V was cut back by 5 bases and J by 3 bases. The CDR3 region is CASSRRDSYEQYF. The CDR3 DNA reads as TGTGCCAGCAGTAGAAGGGACAGCTACGAGCAGTACTTC.

Only a few counts were recorded for this clonotype. The chain uses TRBV28 and TRBJ2-4; maybe TRBD1 (6 bases). The DNA end is a closer match to TRBJ2-7, so the J assignment may be wrong. The CDR3 sequence is 16 residues long. CDR1 is MDHEN and CDR2 is SYDVKM in the germline V gene. Here the CDR3 reads CASSTTGTSLSYEQYF. The CDR3, as DNA: TGTGCCAGCAGTACTACCGGGACAAGTTTATCGTACGAGCAGTACTTC.